This record covers a single T cell receptor beta chain. Per the study methods: Researchers report that nucleated cell counts were estimated from reference gene primer amplification. Clones were read by immunoSEQ multiplex PCR, and TCRdb kept only the in-frame ones, dropping some. The V and J calls and clone size come from that table; D and trimming were worked out from the DNA. The data contain about 150,000 clones, about 83% of them singletons. The data stem from a study of blood T cell repertoires in COVID-19. Study summary: COVID-19 samples collected from the United States, Italy and Spain covered acute and convalescent phases. Sample material is recorded as cDNA or gDNA derived from T cells, B-cell-depleted T cells, or PBMCs.

The sample consisted of peripheral blood. The origin of this receptor is a man between 65 and 85 years old who had recovered from COVID-19.

The CDR3: CASSPDRELGAQYF. CDR3 sequence (DNA): TGTGCCAGCAGCCCGGACCGGGAGCTGGGGGCCCAGTACTTC. V usage is TRBV6-5 and J usage is TRBJ2-5; a possible D gene is TRBD2 (6 bases). V lost 6 bases and J 9 bases, leaving 20 bases between the germline ends. The germline V gene has CDR1 MNHEY and CDR2 SVGAGI. CDR3 length: 14 residues.